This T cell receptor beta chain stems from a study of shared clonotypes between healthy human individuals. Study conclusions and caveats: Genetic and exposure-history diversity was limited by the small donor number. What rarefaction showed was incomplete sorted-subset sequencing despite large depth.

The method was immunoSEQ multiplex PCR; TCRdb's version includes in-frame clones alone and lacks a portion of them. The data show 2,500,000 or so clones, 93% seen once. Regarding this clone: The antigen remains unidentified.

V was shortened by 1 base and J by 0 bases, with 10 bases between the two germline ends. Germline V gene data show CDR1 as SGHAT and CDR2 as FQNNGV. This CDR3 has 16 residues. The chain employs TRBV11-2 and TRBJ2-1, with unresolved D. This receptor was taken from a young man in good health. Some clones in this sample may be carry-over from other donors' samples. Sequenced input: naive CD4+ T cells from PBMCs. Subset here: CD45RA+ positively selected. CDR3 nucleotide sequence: TGTGCCAGCAGCTTAGCCTTGACAAACTCCTACAATGAGCAGTTCTTC. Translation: CASSLALTNSYNEQFF.